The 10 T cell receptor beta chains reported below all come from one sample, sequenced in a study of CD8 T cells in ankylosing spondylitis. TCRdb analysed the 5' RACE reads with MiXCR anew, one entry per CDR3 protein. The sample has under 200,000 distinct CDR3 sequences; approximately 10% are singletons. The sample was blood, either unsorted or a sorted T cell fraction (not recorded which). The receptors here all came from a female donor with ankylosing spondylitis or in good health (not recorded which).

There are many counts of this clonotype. The CDR3 sequence is CASSQDPRTGSYEQYF. The CDR3 DNA reads as TGTGCCAGCAGCCAAGATCCTCGGACAGGGTCCTACGAGCAGTACTTC. This chain connects TRBV3-1 to TRBJ2-7; 8 bases align to TRBD1. V lost 0 bases to trimming and J lost 1 base; unmatched junction nucleotides: 5. The CDR3 is 16 amino acids. Germline CDR1 and CDR2: LGHDT and YNNKEL (reference sequence).

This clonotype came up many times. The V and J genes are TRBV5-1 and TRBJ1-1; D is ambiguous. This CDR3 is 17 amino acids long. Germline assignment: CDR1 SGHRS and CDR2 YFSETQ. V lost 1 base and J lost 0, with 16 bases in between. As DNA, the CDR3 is TGCGCCAGCAGCTTGCTAGCAACTAGTTTCATGAACACTGAAGCTTTCTTT. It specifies CASSLLATSFMNTEAFF.

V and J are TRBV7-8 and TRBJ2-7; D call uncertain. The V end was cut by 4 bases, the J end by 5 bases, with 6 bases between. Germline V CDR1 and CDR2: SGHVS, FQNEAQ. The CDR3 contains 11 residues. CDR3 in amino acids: CASSSHHEQYF. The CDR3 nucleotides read TGTGCCAGCAGCTCTCATCACGAGCAGTACTTC.

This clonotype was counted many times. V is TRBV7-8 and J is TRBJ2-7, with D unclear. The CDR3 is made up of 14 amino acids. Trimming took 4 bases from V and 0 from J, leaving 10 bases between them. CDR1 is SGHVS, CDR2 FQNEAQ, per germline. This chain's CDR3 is CASSSFYSSYEQYF. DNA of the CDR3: TGTGCCAGCAGCTCATTTTATAGCTCCTACGAGCAGTACTTC.

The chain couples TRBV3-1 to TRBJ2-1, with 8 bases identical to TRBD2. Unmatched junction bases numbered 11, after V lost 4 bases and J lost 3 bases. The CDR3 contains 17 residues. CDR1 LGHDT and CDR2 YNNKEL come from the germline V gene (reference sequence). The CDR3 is CASSPRSAGLGYNEQFF. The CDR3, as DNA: TGTGCCAGCAGCCCCCGGTCGGCGGGACTAGGCTACAATGAGCAGTTCTTC.

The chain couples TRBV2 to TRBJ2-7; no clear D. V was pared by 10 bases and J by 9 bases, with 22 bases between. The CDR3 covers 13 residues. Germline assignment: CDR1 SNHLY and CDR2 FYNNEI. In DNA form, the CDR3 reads TGTGCCACCCTTCTACGGGCTGGTTTAGGGCAGTACTTC. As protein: CATLLRAGLGQYF.

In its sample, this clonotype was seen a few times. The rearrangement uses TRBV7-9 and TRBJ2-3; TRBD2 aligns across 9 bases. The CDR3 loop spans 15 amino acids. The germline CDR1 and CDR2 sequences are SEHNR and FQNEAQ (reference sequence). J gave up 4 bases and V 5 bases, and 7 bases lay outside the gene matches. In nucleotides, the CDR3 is TGTGCCAGCAGCGATAGCGGGAGTTGGGCAGATACGCAGTATTTT. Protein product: CASSDSGSWADTQYF.

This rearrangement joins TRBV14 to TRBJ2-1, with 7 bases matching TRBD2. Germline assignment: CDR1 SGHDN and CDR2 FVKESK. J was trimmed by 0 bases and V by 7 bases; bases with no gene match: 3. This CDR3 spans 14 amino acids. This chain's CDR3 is CASKLADSYNEQFF. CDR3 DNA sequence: TGTGCCAGCAAGCTAGCGGACTCCTACAATGAGCAGTTCTTC.

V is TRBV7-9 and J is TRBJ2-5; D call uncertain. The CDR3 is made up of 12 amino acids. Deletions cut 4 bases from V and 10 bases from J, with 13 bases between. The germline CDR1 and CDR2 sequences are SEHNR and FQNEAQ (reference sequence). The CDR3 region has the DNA TGTGCCAGCAGCTATGAGATCGTGGGCCAGTACTTC. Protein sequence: CASSYEIVGQYF.

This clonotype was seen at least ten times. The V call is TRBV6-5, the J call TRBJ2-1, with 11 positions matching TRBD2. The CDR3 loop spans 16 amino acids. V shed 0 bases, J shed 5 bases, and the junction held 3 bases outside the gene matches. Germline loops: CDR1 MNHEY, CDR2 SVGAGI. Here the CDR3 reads CASSYSGTSGHNEQFF. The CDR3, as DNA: TGTGCCAGCAGTTACTCTGGGACTAGCGGTCACAATGAGCAGTTCTTC.